Detailed here is one T cell receptor (beta chain). What it binds is not known. There are 15 residues in the CDR3. The germline CDR1 and CDR2 sequences are SGHTA and FQGNSA. Trimming stripped 5 bases from V and 2 bases from J, with 13 bases between. Researchers ran the PCR with 60 Vbeta and 13 Jbeta primers. Produced via immunoSEQ multiplex PCR; TCRdb's table is partial and in-frame only. This sample has roughly 68,000 clones, with approximately 81% found just once. The data are from a study of cytomegalovirus exposure and HLA in healthy donors. The study's findings and limits: The study listed 164 cytomegalovirus-associated TCR beta chains. Later work found most CMV-associated TCR beta chains apparently HLA-restricted. Exclusion applied to some V segments, including TRBV6-2 and TRBV6-3, as they were indistinguishable.

The rearrangement links TRBV7-2 to TRBJ2-1, with D hard to call. Material: PBMCs. The clonotype comes from a woman aged 25 to 39 in good health and CMV-seropositive. The CDR3 sequence is CASSPMALTYNEQFF. CDR3 DNA: TGTGCCAGCAGCCCGATGGCTCTGACCTACAATGAGCAGTTCTTC.